This entry lists 32 T cell receptor beta chains sequenced from one sample in a study of control samples from healthy donors and cancer patients. Data came from immunoSEQ multiplex PCR; TCRdb stores just in-frame clones and leaves some out. The sample has approximately 130,000 clones, roughly 86% seen once; the top ten hold approximately 2.9%. The material sequenced was blood. These receptors all stem from a man aged 55 to 69 in good health.

The CDR3 DNA reads as TGCGCCAGCAGCCTTGCCACGGGACTAGGCTACGAGCAGTACTTC. Translation gives CASSLATGLGYEQYF. The chain recombines TRBV4-1 with TRBJ2-7; TRBD2 aligns across 8 bases. The germline V gene encodes CDR1 MGHRA and CDR2 YSYEKL. V lost 4 bases, J lost 3 bases, and 8 bases stayed unmatched. CDR3 length: 15 amino acids.

The chain has TRBV24-1 and TRBJ2-7; TRBD1 aligns across 9 bases. This CDR3 region has 13 residues. V shed 12 bases and J 3 bases; nucleotides not matched to a gene: 8. Germline loops: CDR1 KGHDR, CDR2 SFDVKD. The DNA of the CDR3 is TGTGCCGCTTGGACAGGGGCCCTCTACGAGCAGTACTTC. Its translation is CAAWTGALYEQYF.

The chain combines TRBV10-2 with TRBJ2-7; 7 positions match TRBD1. J was trimmed by 3 bases and V by 6 bases; bases with no gene match: 2. The CDR3 is 12 residues long. Germline values: CDR1 WSHSY, CDR2 SAAADI. In DNA form, the CDR3 reads TGCGCCAGCAGCCGGGACAGCTACGAGCAGTACTTC. Its protein product is CASSRDSYEQYF.

The chain carries TRBV28 and TRBJ1-1; D may be TRBD1 (6 bases). The length of the CDR3 is 13 residues. The germline V gene encodes CDR1 MDHEN and CDR2 SYDVKM. Trimming left V 6 bases short and J 5 bases short, with 13 bases between. The chain's CDR3 is CASRDSGGTEAFF. In DNA, the CDR3 is TGTGCCAGCAGGGACAGTGGGGGGACTGAAGCTTTCTTT.

The J gene is TRBJ1-6, the V gene TRBV18, with 8 bases aligning to TRBD1. Germline lookup yields CDR1 KGHSH and CDR2 LQKENI. After removal of 3 bases from V and 6 bases from J, the junction contained 4 bases not matched to a gene. This CDR3 contains 15 residues. This CDR3 reads CASSPGTGSNSPLHF. Written as DNA, the CDR3 is TGTGCCAGCTCACCCGGGACAGGCAGTAATTCACCCCTCCACTTT.

This chain uses TRBV18 with TRBJ1-5; TRBD1 agrees at 11 bases. This CDR3 has 17 residues. Germline values: CDR1 KGHSH, CDR2 LQKENI. J gave up 4 bases and V 0 bases, and 5 bases lay outside the gene matches. The CDR3 region has the DNA TGTGCCAGCTCACCACCCGGGACAGGGGGGCCTAATCAGCCCCAGCATTTT. This sequence encodes CASSPPGTGGPNQPQHF. The complete variable domain, with remaining parts taken from reference TRBV18 and TRBJ1-5, reads NAGVMQNPRHLVRRRGQEARLRCSPMKGHSHVYWYRQLPEEGLKFMVYLQKENIIDESGMPKERFSAEFPKEGPSILRIQQVVRGDSAAYFCASSPPGTGGPNQPQHFGDGTRLSIL.

The chain links TRBV2 to TRBJ1-2; possible D gene TRBD1, 5 bases. Trimming removed 4 bases at V and 6 bases at J, with 12 bases between. CDR3 length equals 13 residues. Germline loops: CDR1 SNHLY, CDR2 FYNNEI. The chain's CDR3 is CASSAVQGHGYTF. CDR3 coding DNA: TGTGCCAGCAGTGCTGTTCAGGGACATGGCTACACCTTC.

The chain is built from TRBV18 and TRBJ2-7; 8 bases are a match to TRBD1. The germline V gene has CDR1 KGHSH and CDR2 LQKENI. This CDR3 comprises 15 residues. V dropped 1 base and J dropped 3; count of bases not matched to a gene: 5. In DNA form, the CDR3 reads TGTGCCAGCTCACCACTGGACAGGGCCGTCTACGAGCAGTACTTC. This translates into CASSPLDRAVYEQYF.

V and J are TRBV21-1 and TRBJ1-3; the D call in the table, TRBD1, was not verified against the DNA. TRBV21-1 is deemed a pseudogene. The CDR3 length is 19 residues. Here the CDR3 reads CASRVGQGDLRPSGNTIYF. The CDR3 DNA reads TGTGCCAGCAGAGTGGGACAGGGGGATTTGCGGCCCTCTGGAAACACCATATATTTT.

This clone was seen only once. The J gene is TRBJ1-5, the V gene TRBV28; no firm D call. The ends were cut back, 3 bases at V and 2 bases at J, with 11 bases in the middle. The CDR3 length is 15 residues. Germline values: CDR1 MDHEN, CDR2 SYDVKM. DNA for the CDR3: TGTGCCAGCAGTTTGGACCAGACCCGCAATCAGCCCCAGCATTTT. Its translation is CASSLDQTRNQPQHF.

The chain carries TRBV19 and TRBJ1-5; D call uncertain. V was clipped by 10 bases and J by 3 bases, with 13 bases between them. The CDR3 consists of 13 residues. CDR1 and CDR2 (germline): LNHDA, SQIVND (reference sequence). This chain's CDR3 is CATSWAPNQPQHF. The CDR3 coding sequence is TGTGCCACCTCTTGGGCCCCCAATCAGCCCCAGCATTTT. Variable domain in full (rest from reference TRBV19 and TRBJ1-5): DGGITQSPKYLFRKEGQNVTLSCEQNLNHDAMYWYRQDPGQGLRLIYYSQIVNDFQKGDIAEGYSVSREKKESFPLTVTSAQKNPTAFYLCATSWAPNQPQHFGDGTRLSIL.

V and J are TRBV20-1 and TRBJ2-3; 14 bases align to TRBD2. Germline V gene lookup returns CDR1 DFQATT and CDR2 SNEGSKA (reference sequence). After removal of 3 bases from V and 2 bases from J, the junction contained 7 bases not matched to a gene. The CDR3 is 17 residues long. Here the CDR3 DNA reads TGCAGTGCTAGTCCCGGGACTAGCGGGGGACTCACAGATACGCAGTATTTT. It specifies CSASPGTSGGLTDTQYF.

The chain is built from TRBV7-3 and TRBJ2-1; tentative D call: TRBD2 (7 bases). The CDR3 runs 15 residues. CDR1 and CDR2 (germline): SGHTA, FQGTGA. The ends were cut back, 3 bases at V and 2 bases at J, with 11 bases in the middle. The CDR3 DNA follows: TGTGCCAGCAGCTTCCGGGGGGCCGCCTACAATGAGCAGTTCTTC. Its translation: CASSFRGAAYNEQFF.

CDR3: CASTYRGYGTEAFF. The CDR3 bases are TGTGCCAGCACTTACAGGGGATACGGCACTGAAGCTTTCTTT. This chain joins TRBV28 and TRBJ1-1, with 7 bases identical to TRBD1. This CDR3 spans 14 amino acids. CDR1 is MDHEN and CDR2 is SYDVKM in the germline V gene. Trimming took 7 bases from V and 4 from J; bases not matched to a gene: 9.

The chain links TRBV30 to TRBJ2-1; D remains ambiguous. The CDR3 is 11 residues long. CDR1 GTSNPN and CDR2 SVGIG come from the germline V gene (reference sequence). Trimming shortened V by 0 bases and J by 7 bases, and 4 bases separated the two germline ends. DNA for the CDR3: TGTGCCTGGAGTGTACTGAATGAGCAGTTCTTC. This gives the protein CAWSVLNEQFF.

The chain recombines TRBV11-3 with TRBJ2-2; TRBD2 is a possible D gene (6 bases). Looked up from germline, CDR1 is SGHNT and CDR2 is YENEEA. CDR3 length: 15 residues. Trimming stripped 6 bases from V and 5 bases from J, with 16 bases between. Here the CDR3 reads CASSPTGVGTGELFF. The CDR3 DNA sequence: TGTGCCAGCAGTCCCACGGGGGTGGGAACCGGGGAGCTGTTTTTT.

This clone was counted a few times. The V call is TRBV19, the J call TRBJ1-5; TRBD1 aligns across 9 bases. With 4 bases clipped from V and 6 bases from J, the junction kept 7 bases outside the gene matches. The V gene's germline CDR1 is LNHDA and CDR2 SQIVND (reference sequence). CDR3 size: 15 residues. CDR3 nucleotide sequence: TGTGCCAGTAGTAAACTACAGGGGGCGGGTCAGCCCCAGCATTTT. This codes for CASSKLQGAGQPQHF. The full variable domain, with the rest looked up from reference TRBV19 and TRBJ1-5, is DGGITQSPKYLFRKEGQNVTLSCEQNLNHDAMYWYRQDPGQGLRLIYYSQIVNDFQKGDIAEGYSVSREKKESFPLTVTSAQKNPTAFYLCASSKLQGAGQPQHFGDGTRLSIL.

This clone has a single count. This rearrangement joins TRBV6-5 to TRBJ2-6; D gene ambiguous. Trimming removed 0 bases at V and 5 bases at J, with 11 bases between. Germline CDR1 MNHEY, CDR2 SVGAGI. The CDR3 is made up of 16 amino acids. For the CDR3, the DNA is TGTGCCAGCAGTTACTCGATGCAGTCCTGGGCCAACGTCCTGACTTTC. The encoded protein is CASSYSMQSWANVLTF.

This clone was counted a few times. V usage is TRBV10-3 and J usage is TRBJ1-5, with D uncertain. Germline V gene sequence: CDR1 ENHRY, CDR2 SYGVKD. Trimming stripped 8 bases from V and 5 bases from J, with 13 bases between. The CDR3 is 13 residues long. This CDR3 is CAIAPGLDQPQHF. The CDR3 bases are TGTGCCATCGCCCCGGGGTTGGATCAGCCCCAGCATTTT.

The J gene is TRBJ2-2, the V gene TRBV7-9; D not resolved. From germline, CDR1 is SEHNR and CDR2 FQNEAQ (reference sequence). V lost 5 bases, J lost 6 bases, and 19 bases lay in between. This CDR3 has 16 amino acids. The CDR3 reads CASSQYRASTAGELFF. In DNA form, the CDR3 reads TGTGCCAGCAGCCAATACCGGGCCTCAACCGCCGGGGAGCTGTTTTTT.

This sequence joins TRBV19 and TRBJ1-4, with 7 bases matching TRBD1. This CDR3 has 14 residues. With 3 bases clipped from V and 7 bases from J, the junction kept 5 bases outside the gene matches. The germline CDR1 and CDR2 sequences are LNHDA and SQIVND (reference sequence). Here the CDR3 reads CASSILRDSEKLFF. CDR3 bases: TGTGCCAGTAGTATCCTCCGGGACAGTGAAAAACTGTTTTTT.

V and J are TRBV30 and TRBJ2-2; D not certain. Germline-derived CDR1 and CDR2 are GTSNPN and SVGIG (reference sequence). V was cut by 0 bases and J by 0 bases, with 8 bases left in between. This CDR3 has 15 residues. The CDR3 is CAWSVVAANTGELFF. The CDR3, as DNA: TGTGCCTGGAGTGTAGTGGCGGCGAACACCGGGGAGCTGTTTTTT.

The chain has TRBV15 and TRBJ1-5; possible D gene TRBD1, 5 bases. The V end was cut by 0 bases, the J end by 10 bases, with 16 bases between. The CDR3 has 15 residues. CDR1 and CDR2 (germline): LNHNV, YYDKDF (reference sequence). The CDR3 reads CATSRDFAGLEPQHF. As DNA, the CDR3 is TGTGCCACCAGCAGAGATTTCGCAGGGTTAGAACCCCAGCATTTT. Full variable domain (missing parts from reference TRBV15 and TRBJ1-5): DAMVIQNPRYQVTQFGKPVTLSCSQTLNHNVMYWYQQKSSQAPKLLFHYYDKDFNNEADTPDNFQSRRPNTSFCFLDIRSPGLGDTAMYLCATSRDFAGLEPQHFGDGTRLSIL.

V is TRBV27 and J is TRBJ1-2, with 9 bases identical to TRBD1. CDR3 length equals 14 residues. The V gene's germline CDR1 is MNHEY and CDR2 SMNVEV (reference sequence). The J segment lost 6 bases and the V segment lost 5 bases, leaving 7 bases of the junction unmatched. DNA of the CDR3: TGTGCCAGCAGTCCCAACAGGGGGCTGAATGGCTACACCTTC. It specifies CASSPNRGLNGYTF.

J is TRBJ1-5 and V is TRBV10-1; 8 nucleotides line up with TRBD1. CDR1 WNHNN and CDR2 SYGVQD come from the germline V gene (reference sequence). The CDR3 runs to 12 residues. Unmatched junction bases numbered 3, after V lost 6 bases and J lost 8 bases. Here the CDR3 DNA reads TGCGCCAGCAGCGAACAGGGGGAGCCCCAGCATTTT. This encodes CASSEQGEPQHF.

The chain employs TRBV28 and TRBJ1-3, with TRBD1 matching 9 bases. The CDR3 contains 17 residues. Germline CDR1 is MDHEN and CDR2 is SYDVKM. The junction had 11 bases not matched to a gene; V was cut back by 6 bases and J by 2 bases. The CDR3 reads CASSLPDRGFTGNTIYF. In DNA, the CDR3 is TGTGCCAGCAGCTTACCTGACAGGGGGTTTACTGGAAACACCATATATTTT.

V is TRBV13 and J is TRBJ1-3, with TRBD1 identical over 7 bases. This CDR3 region has 15 residues. The V gene end was trimmed by 5 bases and the J gene end by 2 bases; junction bases not matched to a gene: 6. Germline CDR1 and CDR2: PRHDT and FYEKMQ (reference sequence). As DNA, the CDR3 is TGTGCCAGCAGCGTCGACAGGGCAGCTGGAAACACCATATATTTT. Translation: CASSVDRAAGNTIYF.

This chain connects TRBV6-5 to TRBJ1-6; D is undetermined. Per the germline V gene, CDR1 is MNHEY and CDR2 is SVGAGI. With 7 bases removed from V and 11 bases from J, the gap between germline ends came to 12 bases. The CDR3 extends over 12 amino acids. The CDR3 sequence: CASTMTGTPLHF. CDR3 bases: TGTGCCAGCACTATGACGGGGACACCCCTCCACTTT.

As to this clone: The same CDR3 is also encoded by other DNA sequences in this sample. This chain connects TRBV30 to TRBJ1-6; D remains ambiguous. Per the germline V gene, CDR1 is GTSNPN and CDR2 is SVGIG (reference sequence). The CDR3 is 14 residues long. V was shortened by 4 bases and J by 0 bases, with 7 bases between the two germline ends. Here the CDR3 reads CAWTRGSYNSPLHF. DNA of the CDR3: TGTGCCTGGACCCGGGGCTCCTATAATTCACCCCTCCACTTT.

Only one count was recorded for this clone. The chain joins TRBV11-2 to TRBJ2-7, with a weak D call TRBD2 (6 bases). The CDR3 runs to 16 residues. Per the germline V gene, CDR1 is SGHAT and CDR2 is FQNNGV. V was cut by 5 bases and J by 0 bases, with 17 bases left in between. The DNA for the CDR3 is TGTGCCAGCAGCGACCCCGGGGGTACCAACTCCTACGAGCAGTACTTC. It encodes CASSDPGGTNSYEQYF.

This clone appeared a few times. Other DNA sequences in this specimen translate into the identical CDR3. The V call is TRBV7-9, the J call TRBJ1-2; D perhaps matches TRBD1 (5 bases). The CDR3 has 12 residues. V lost 6 bases and J lost 5, with 10 bases in between. CDR1 and CDR2 from the germline V gene are SEHNR and FQNEAQ (reference sequence). CDR3 in amino acids: CASSSQGYGYTF. CDR3 bases: TGTGCCAGCAGTTCTCAGGGTTATGGCTACACCTTC.

This clone occurred once. The chain uses TRBV7-8 and TRBJ2-7, with a weak D call TRBD2 (6 bases). CDR1 and CDR2 from the germline V gene are SGHVS and FQNEAQ. The CDR3 spans 15 residues. V shed 5 bases and J shed 3 bases, with 17 bases lying between them. The CDR3: CASSPTRVGGYEQYF. CDR3 nucleotide sequence: TGTGCCAGCAGCCCAACACGCGTGGGGGGCTACGAGCAGTACTTC. The whole variable domain, filled in from reference TRBV7-8 and TRBJ2-7, reads GAGVSQSPRYKVAKRGQDVALRCDPISGHVSLFWYQQALGQGPEFLTYFQNEAQLDKSGLPSDRFFAERPEGSVSTLKIQRTQQEDSAVYLCASSPTRVGGYEQYFGPGTRLTVT.